A selection of T cell receptor beta chains follows, all from one sample in a study of shared clonotypes between healthy human individuals. Sequencing was performed with immunoSEQ multiplex PCR; in TCRdb, only in-frame clones are kept and a portion is missing. This table has roughly 2 million clones, 95% appearing once. Sequencing used naive CD4+ T cells sorted from blood. The source is a man between 18 and 35 years old in good health. Each CDR3 is given with its conserved first and last residue. The order of the fields is V gene, D gene, J gene, CDR3 length, clone size, CDR3 DNA, CDR3 protein. D genes are given only for firm matches. Clone size is given for some rows only: seen once, a few or many times, or a class if the clone is expanded.

v_call: TRBV6-1; d_call: -; j_call: TRBJ2-4; cdr3_length: 11; clone_size: -; cdr3_nt: TGTGCCAGCAGTGAAGCCGGGGAAAAGTACTTC; cdr3_aa: CASSEAGEKYF
v_call: TRBV27; d_call: -; j_call: TRBJ2-2; cdr3_length: 15; clone_size: -; cdr3_nt: TGTGCCAGCAGGATAACGGGGCTGAACACCGGGGAGCTGTTTTTT; cdr3_aa: CASRITGLNTGELFF
v_call: TRBV25-1; d_call: TRBD2; j_call: TRBJ2-1; cdr3_length: 16; clone_size: -; cdr3_nt: TGTGCCAGCACGGGACTAGCGGGCAGCTCCTACAATGAGCAGTTCTTC; cdr3_aa: CASTGLAGSSYNEQFF
v_call: TRBV27; d_call: -; j_call: TRBJ1-6; cdr3_length: 15; clone_size: few; cdr3_nt: TGTGCCAGCAGTCCCACCGGACACAGAAATTCACCCCTCCACTTT; cdr3_aa: CASSPTGHRNSPLHF
v_call: TRBV5-4; d_call: -; j_call: TRBJ1-2; cdr3_length: 13; clone_size: -; cdr3_nt: TGTGCCAGCAGCTTGTGGGGGGTAGATGGCTACACCTTC; cdr3_aa: CASSLWGVDGYTF
v_call: TRBV5-1; d_call: -; j_call: TRBJ2-7; cdr3_length: 15; clone_size: -; cdr3_nt: TGCGCCAGCAGCTTGGGGGCTCCAGGACAAGACGAGCAGTACTTC; cdr3_aa: CASSLGAPGQDEQYF
v_call: TRBV7-9; d_call: -; j_call: TRBJ2-7; cdr3_length: 16; clone_size: -; cdr3_nt: TGTGCCAGCAGCTTAGCGCCGGGGCTAAATTCCTACGAGCAGTACTTC; cdr3_aa: CASSLAPGLNSYEQYF
v_call: TRBV5-1; d_call: TRBD2; j_call: TRBJ2-5; cdr3_length: 15; clone_size: -; cdr3_nt: TGCGCCAGCAGCTTGGGACTAGCCGTAAAAGAGACCCAGTACTTC; cdr3_aa: CASSLGLAVKETQYF
v_call: TRBV7-2; d_call: TRBD1; j_call: TRBJ1-1; cdr3_length: 14; clone_size: -; cdr3_nt: TGTGCCAGCAGTTACGACAGGGTGAACACTGAAGCTTTCTTT; cdr3_aa: CASSYDRVNTEAFF
v_call: TRBV5-1; d_call: -; j_call: TRBJ2-3; cdr3_length: 15; clone_size: -; cdr3_nt: TGCGCCAGCCATTTTCAGGATCCCGGCACAGATACGCAGTATTTT; cdr3_aa: CASHFQDPGTDTQYF
v_call: TRBV6-1; d_call: -; j_call: TRBJ2-3; cdr3_length: 14; clone_size: -; cdr3_nt: TGTGCCAGCAGGGTGGCACGAGCCACAGATACGCAGTATTTT; cdr3_aa: CASRVARATDTQYF
v_call: TRBV5-4; d_call: -; j_call: TRBJ2-7; cdr3_length: 14; clone_size: once; cdr3_nt: TGTGCCAGCAGCTTGAGTGTCCGTCGGGACGAGCAGTACTTC; cdr3_aa: CASSLSVRRDEQYF
v_call: TRBV10-3; d_call: TRBD1; j_call: TRBJ2-5; cdr3_length: 14; clone_size: -; cdr3_nt: TGTGCCATCGGACGGACAGGGGGATTGGAGACCCAGTACTTC; cdr3_aa: CAIGRTGGLETQYF
v_call: TRBV4-1; d_call: TRBD2; j_call: TRBJ2-1; cdr3_length: 18; clone_size: -; cdr3_nt: TGCGCCAGCAGCCAAGCGGTCCCGCCAGCGGGGGGCAACAATGAGCAGTTCTTC; cdr3_aa: CASSQAVPPAGGNNEQFF
v_call: TRBV18; d_call: -; j_call: TRBJ2-2; cdr3_length: 16; clone_size: -; cdr3_nt: TGTGCCAGCTCACCATTCGTCACAGGAAACACCGGGGAGCTGTTTTTT; cdr3_aa: CASSPFVTGNTGELFF
v_call: TRBV4-1; d_call: TRBD1; j_call: TRBJ2-3; cdr3_length: 16; clone_size: -; cdr3_nt: TGCGCCAGCAGCATTCGAACGGGACAGGTCACAGATACGCAGTATTTT; cdr3_aa: CASSIRTGQVTDTQYF
v_call: TRBV11-2; d_call: -; j_call: TRBJ2-7; cdr3_length: 14; clone_size: -; cdr3_nt: TGTGCCAGCAGCTTAGAGGCCAAAATCGACCTACAGTACTTC; cdr3_aa: CASSLEAKIDLQYF
v_call: TRBV5-4; d_call: -; j_call: TRBJ1-4; cdr3_length: 15; clone_size: -; cdr3_nt: TGTGCCAGCAGCTTGGGGACAGCTTATAATGAAAAACTGTTTTTT; cdr3_aa: CASSLGTAYNEKLFF
v_call: TRBV5-4; d_call: TRBD2; j_call: TRBJ2-1; cdr3_length: 15; clone_size: -; cdr3_nt: TGTGCCAGCAGCTGGGGACTAGCGGGGGGCAATGAGCAGTTCTTC; cdr3_aa: CASSWGLAGGNEQFF
v_call: TRBV25-1; d_call: -; j_call: TRBJ1-2; cdr3_length: 10; clone_size: -; cdr3_nt: TGTGCCACGGCAGGAAACGGCTACACCTTC; cdr3_aa: CATAGNGYTF
v_call: TRBV29-1; d_call: TRBD2; j_call: TRBJ2-3; cdr3_length: 13; clone_size: -; cdr3_nt: TGCAGCGGGACTAGCGCGTCCCCAGATACGCAGTATTTT; cdr3_aa: CSGTSASPDTQYF
v_call: TRBV29-1; d_call: -; j_call: TRBJ1-1; cdr3_length: 12; clone_size: once; cdr3_nt: TGCAGCGTTGAAACTTGGGGCACTGAAGCTTTCTTT; cdr3_aa: CSVETWGTEAFF
v_call: TRBV13; d_call: TRBD2; j_call: TRBJ2-7; cdr3_length: 15; clone_size: -; cdr3_nt: TGTGCCAGCAGTTTCTCGGGACTAGCCTCCTACGAGCAGTACTTC; cdr3_aa: CASSFSGLASYEQYF
v_call: TRBV10-3; d_call: -; j_call: TRBJ1-1; cdr3_length: 13; clone_size: -; cdr3_nt: TGTGCCATCAGCCAATACGGAGGGAATGAAGCTTTCTTT; cdr3_aa: CAISQYGGNEAFF
v_call: TRBV6-1; d_call: -; j_call: TRBJ1-5; cdr3_length: 12; clone_size: -; cdr3_nt: TGTGCCAGCAGTGAGCTGACTCAGCCCCAGCATTTT; cdr3_aa: CASSELTQPQHF
v_call: TRBV5-5; d_call: TRBD1; j_call: TRBJ2-7; cdr3_length: 15; clone_size: -; cdr3_nt: TGTGCCAGCAGCTTGCAACAGGGGATTACCTACGAGCAGTACTTC; cdr3_aa: CASSLQQGITYEQYF
v_call: TRBV2; d_call: -; j_call: TRBJ1-6; cdr3_length: 13; clone_size: few; cdr3_nt: TGTGCCGGCGCAAGGCAGATGAATTCACCCCTCCACTTT; cdr3_aa: CAGARQMNSPLHF
v_call: TRBV7-3; d_call: -; j_call: TRBJ2-3; cdr3_length: 14; clone_size: -; cdr3_nt: TGTGCCAGCAGCTTAAAGCCAGGGCCAGATACGCAGTATTTT; cdr3_aa: CASSLKPGPDTQYF
v_call: TRBV29-1; d_call: TRBD2; j_call: TRBJ2-3; cdr3_length: 13; clone_size: -; cdr3_nt: TGCAGCGTTGGCGGCGGGAGTATAGGTACGCAGTATTTT; cdr3_aa: CSVGGGSIGTQYF
v_call: TRBV10-1; d_call: -; j_call: TRBJ2-1; cdr3_length: 15; clone_size: -; cdr3_nt: TGCGCCAGCAGTAAGGTAGCGACAGACTACAATGAGCAGTTCTTC; cdr3_aa: CASSKVATDYNEQFF
v_call: TRBV7-6; d_call: -; j_call: TRBJ1-5; cdr3_length: 14; clone_size: -; cdr3_nt: TGTGCCAGCAGCCCCGGGATACACAATCAGCCCCAGCATTTT; cdr3_aa: CASSPGIHNQPQHF
v_call: TRBV9; d_call: -; j_call: TRBJ2-1; cdr3_length: 15; clone_size: few; cdr3_nt: TGTGCCAGCAGCGTAGTGGGGAGCTCCTACAATGAGCAGTTCTTC; cdr3_aa: CASSVVGSSYNEQFF
v_call: TRBV2; d_call: TRBD1; j_call: TRBJ2-1; cdr3_length: 14; clone_size: -; cdr3_nt: TGTGCCAGCATCAGAGGACAGGGTCTGAATGAGCAGTTCTTC; cdr3_aa: CASIRGQGLNEQFF
v_call: TRBV29-1; d_call: -; j_call: TRBJ2-3; cdr3_length: 12; clone_size: -; cdr3_nt: TGCAGCGTTGTGTGGGGCACAGATACGCAGTATTTT; cdr3_aa: CSVVWGTDTQYF
v_call: TRBV5-4; d_call: -; j_call: TRBJ1-2; cdr3_length: 12; clone_size: -; cdr3_nt: TGTGCCAGCAGCTTGGCCCGTTCTGGCTACACCTTC; cdr3_aa: CASSLARSGYTF
v_call: TRBV7-6; d_call: TRBD1; j_call: TRBJ2-7; cdr3_length: 15; clone_size: -; cdr3_nt: TGTGCCAGCAGCTCCCCGGGACAGGGCTCCTACGAGCAGTACTTC; cdr3_aa: CASSSPGQGSYEQYF
v_call: TRBV2; d_call: -; j_call: TRBJ2-7; cdr3_length: 13; clone_size: -; cdr3_nt: TGTGCCAGCAGTACTATTGACAGCCACGAGCAGTACTTC; cdr3_aa: CASSTIDSHEQYF
v_call: TRBV5-6; d_call: -; j_call: TRBJ2-2; cdr3_length: 12; clone_size: -; cdr3_nt: TGTGCCAGCAGCTTATTTCCAGGGGAGCTGTTTTTT; cdr3_aa: CASSLFPGELFF
v_call: TRBV7-2; d_call: -; j_call: TRBJ2-7; cdr3_length: 14; clone_size: -; cdr3_nt: TGTGCCAGCAGCTCCCAGGGGGGACCCTACGAGCAGTACTTC; cdr3_aa: CASSSQGGPYEQYF
v_call: TRBV4-2; d_call: TRBD2; j_call: TRBJ2-7; cdr3_length: 18; clone_size: -; cdr3_nt: TGTGCCAGCAGCCGAGACACCGGGACTAGCGGGGTACCTCTCGAGCAGTACTTC; cdr3_aa: CASSRDTGTSGVPLEQYF
v_call: TRBV18; d_call: -; j_call: TRBJ2-2; cdr3_length: 17; clone_size: -; cdr3_nt: TGTGCCAGCTCACCACCGAATTCCTTGAGGAACACCGGGGAGCTGTTTTTT; cdr3_aa: CASSPPNSLRNTGELFF
v_call: TRBV19; d_call: -; j_call: TRBJ1-5; cdr3_length: 13; clone_size: -; cdr3_nt: TGTGCCAGTAGTGCCGCGGGGCATCAGCCCCAGCATTTT; cdr3_aa: CASSAAGHQPQHF
v_call: TRBV21-1; d_call: -; j_call: TRBJ2-7; cdr3_length: 17; clone_size: -; cdr3_nt: TGTGCCAGCAGCAAAGATTGGATAAGGGCCTGTGCCTACGAGCAGTACTTC; cdr3_aa: CASSKDWIRACAYEQYF